Below, 32 T cell receptor beta chains from the same sample are listed, as sequenced in a study of blood T cell repertoires in COVID-19. Assay: immunoSEQ multiplex PCR; the TCRdb copy retains only in-frame clones and omits some. The table has under 250,000 clones, roughly 91% seen once; the top ten hold almost 4%. Sequenced material: PBMCs or T cells enriched from blood (not recorded which). Receptors originate from a woman in her twenties or thirties with acute COVID-19.

The chain recombines TRBV29-1 with TRBJ2-7; TRBD1 matches at 7 bases. Germline V gene data show CDR1 as SQVTM and CDR2 as ANQGSEA. The CDR3 has 15 residues. V shed 7 bases, J shed 1 base, and the junction held 13 bases outside the gene matches. The CDR3 bases are TGCAGCGCCAGCTTCCCCAGGGGGATGTCCTACGAGCAGTACTTC. It yields the protein CSASFPRGMSYEQYF.

The chain couples TRBV6-4 to TRBJ2-7, with D tentatively TRBD2 (5 bases). The CDR3 runs 14 residues. V lost 6 bases, J lost 5 bases, and 17 bases lay in between. Germline CDR1 MRHNA, CDR2 SNTAGT. CDR3: CASSKTLWRNEQYF. DNA of the CDR3: TGTGCCAGCAGCAAGACTTTGTGGAGGAACGAGCAGTACTTC.

The chain employs TRBV7-9 and TRBJ2-5; 7 nucleotides align to TRBD2. CDR1 and CDR2 (germline): SEHNR, FQNEAQ (reference sequence). The CDR3 runs 15 residues. The J segment lost 0 bases and the V segment lost 5 bases, leaving 6 bases of the junction unmatched. CDR3 residues: CASSMRRGDQETQYF. The CDR3 bases are TGTGCCAGCAGCATGCGCCGGGGGGACCAAGAGACCCAGTACTTC.

The table lists this clone with a count of one. This sequence joins TRBV9 and TRBJ2-3, with a tentative D call TRBD1 (6 bases). Germline lookup yields CDR1 SGDLS and CDR2 YYNGEE. Trimming removed 2 bases at V and 2 bases at J, with 12 bases between. The CDR3 sequence is 15 residues long. The CDR3 here is CASSVGAKHTDTQYF. CDR3 nucleotide sequence: TGTGCCAGCAGCGTGGGGGCGAAACACACAGATACGCAGTATTTT.

This clone was seen only once. The genes are TRBV20-1 and TRBJ2-3; the match to TRBD1 covers 11 bases. Germline V gene data show CDR1 as DFQATT and CDR2 as SNEGSKA (reference sequence). V shed 3 bases, J shed 1 base, and the junction held 6 bases outside the gene matches. The CDR3 is 16 residues long. In nucleotides, the CDR3 is TGCAGTGCTAGTGGGTGGGGACAGGGGGGCACAGATACGCAGTATTTT. Its translation: CSASGWGQGGTDTQYF.

This chain uses TRBV7-9 with TRBJ1-2; TRBD1 agrees at 9 bases. CDR3 size: 16 residues. CDR1 and CDR2 (germline): SEHNR, FQNEAQ (reference sequence). V shed 4 bases and J 2 bases; nucleotides not matched to a gene: 8. The CDR3 region is CASSSRTGVDNYGYTF. DNA for the CDR3: TGTGCCAGCAGCTCCAGGACAGGGGTGGACAACTATGGCTACACCTTC. Supplemented by reference TRBV7-9 and TRBJ1-2, the full variable domain reads DTGVSQNPRHKITKRGQNVTFRCDPISEHNRLYWYRQTLGQGPEFLTYFQNEAQLEKSRLLSDRFSAERPKGSFSTLEIQRTEQGDSAMYLCASSSRTGVDNYGYTFGSGTRLTVV.

The V and J genes are TRBV5-5 and TRBJ2-7, with D perhaps TRBD1 (6 bases). CDR1 is SGHKS, CDR2 YYEKEE, per germline (reference sequence). There are 15 residues in the CDR3. V was pared by 3 bases and J by 2 bases, with 15 bases between. The CDR3 region is CASSWDIFPAYEQYF. CDR3 coding DNA: TGTGCCAGCAGCTGGGACATTTTCCCAGCCTACGAGCAGTACTTC.

This clone was recorded a few times. V is TRBV30 and J is TRBJ1-6, with a weak D call TRBD1 (5 bases). The CDR3 contains 15 residues. The V end lost 6 bases, the J end lost 6 bases, and 18 bases lay between the germline ends. Per germline, CDR1 GTSNPN and CDR2 SVGIG (reference sequence). The CDR3 region has the DNA TGTGCCTGCACCAAATTGGGACTGATTAATTCACCCCTCCACTTT. This translates into CACTKLGLINSPLHF.

The chain uses TRBV30 and TRBJ1-1; no definite D call. Trimming removed 1 base at V and 1 base at J, with 7 bases between. The CDR3 is made up of 13 amino acids. The germline CDR1 and CDR2 sequences are GTSNPN and SVGIG (reference sequence). Here the CDR3 reads CAWSAGKNTEAFF. The CDR3 nucleotides are TGTGCCTGGAGTGCTGGCAAGAACACTGAAGCTTTCTTT.

The J gene is TRBJ1-3, the V gene TRBV10-3; maybe TRBD1 (6 bases). The V end was cut by 4 bases, the J end by 1 base, with 14 bases between. From germline, CDR1 is ENHRY and CDR2 SYGVKD. The CDR3 length is 16 residues. The CDR3 region has the DNA TGTGCCATCAGTGCACAGGGTTCGGTATCTGGAAACACCATATATTTT. It encodes CAISAQGSVSGNTIYF.

This clone has only one observation. The chain carries TRBV30 and TRBJ1-2, with D tentatively TRBD1 (5 bases). Trimming took off 4 bases at V and 1 base at J, with 16 bases between the two ends. CDR1 GTSNPN and CDR2 SVGIG come from the germline V gene (reference sequence). CDR3 length: 15 residues. The CDR3 coding sequence is TGTGCCTGGACTATCGGACATGTCGATAACTATGGCTACACCTTC. The encoded protein is CAWTIGHVDNYGYTF. The whole variable domain, filled in from reference TRBV30 and TRBJ1-2, reads SQTIHQWPATLVQPVGSPLSLECTVEGTSNPNLYWYRQAAGRGLQLLFYSVGIGQISSEVPQNLSASRPQDRQFILSSKKLLLSDSGFYLCAWTIGHVDNYGYTFGSGTRLTVV.

V is TRBV4-1 and J is TRBJ2-7; 9 bases agree with TRBD1. The germline V gene encodes CDR1 MGHRA and CDR2 YSYEKL. The V and J ends lost 4 bases and 4 bases, in that order; junction bases with no gene match: 8. This CDR3 comprises 15 residues. CDR3 coding DNA: TGCGCCAGCAGCCCGGGGACAGGGAGATTTTACGAGCAGTACTTC. Translated: CASSPGTGRFYEQYF.

This chain joins TRBV21-1 and TRBJ1-2. TRBV21-1 is recorded as a pseudogene. The CDR3 runs 17 residues. The CDR3 sequence is CASSRAGFSFLGYGYTF. Written as DNA, the CDR3 is TGTGCCAGCAGCCGCGCCGGCTTTTCCTTTCTAGGCTATGGCTACACCTTC.

This clone has only a few counts. The genes are TRBV10-3 and TRBJ1-5; a possible D gene is TRBD1 (6 bases). The CDR3 spans 13 residues. V lost 6 bases, J lost 2 bases, and 8 bases lay in between. Germline V CDR1 and CDR2: ENHRY, SYGVKD. DNA for the CDR3: TGTGCCATCAGCGGACAGCGCAATCAGCCCCAGCATTTT. Amino acid sequence: CAISGQRNQPQHF.

The chain has TRBV10-3 and TRBJ2-3, with 7 bases identical to TRBD2. CDR3 size: 13 residues. The J segment lost 3 bases and the V segment lost 4 bases, leaving 1 base of the junction unmatched. CDR1 ENHRY and CDR2 SYGVKD come from the germline V gene. CDR3 loop: CAISGGGTDTQYF. CDR3 nucleotide sequence: TGTGCCATCAGTGGGGGGGGGACAGATACGCAGTATTTT.

The chain combines TRBV19 with TRBJ1-5; D is unclear. The CDR3 has 17 residues. CDR1 and CDR2 (germline): LNHDA, SQIVND (reference sequence). The V end lost 1 base, the J end lost 0 bases, and 13 bases lay between the germline ends. CDR3 DNA: TGTGCCAGTAGTATAGGGTTTGCAGAAAATAGCAATCAGCCCCAGCATTTT. Amino acid sequence: CASSIGFAENSNQPQHF.

As regards this clone: Relative to the germline gene, one junction end is altered; a read error may explain this. This sequence joins TRBV5-1 and TRBJ1-1; 7 bases fit TRBD1. There are 13 residues in the CDR3. Germline CDR1 is SGHRS and CDR2 is YFSETQ. CDR3 nucleotide sequence: TGCGCCAGCAGCTCTTATTGGGACAGCTTACCAGTCTTT. Protein product: CASSSYWDSLPVF.

The chain has TRBV30 and TRBJ2-7; TRBD1 aligns across 7 bases. The germline gives CDR1 GTSNPN, CDR2 SVGIG (reference sequence). V shed 5 bases and J 6 bases; nucleotides not matched to a gene: 13. The CDR3 spans 14 residues. The CDR3 loop is CAWYDRAASREQYF. Here the CDR3 DNA reads TGTGCCTGGTACGACAGGGCAGCATCCCGCGAGCAGTACTTC. Variable domain in full (rest from reference TRBV30 and TRBJ2-7): SQTIHQWPATLVQPVGSPLSLECTVEGTSNPNLYWYRQAAGRGLQLLFYSVGIGQISSEVPQNLSASRPQDRQFILSSKKLLLSDSGFYLCAWYDRAASREQYFGPGTRLTVT.

The V and J genes are TRBV28 and TRBJ1-5; the D gene is possibly TRBD1 (6 bases). The length of the CDR3 is 14 residues. The V gene's germline CDR1 is MDHEN and CDR2 SYDVKM. V was trimmed by 6 bases and J by 1 base, leaving 10 bases between them. The CDR3, as DNA: TGTGCCAGCAGGATACAGGGCAGCAATCAGCCCCAGCATTTT. This translates into CASRIQGSNQPQHF.

The CDR3 region is CASSFAGTGVMAEKLFF. CDR3 DNA sequence: TGTGCCAGCAGTTTCGCCGGGACAGGGGTGATGGCCGAAAAACTGTTTTTT. The genes are TRBV28 and TRBJ1-4, with 10 positions matching TRBD1. CDR1 and CDR2 (germline): MDHEN, SYDVKM. The CDR3 consists of 17 residues. V shed 3 bases, J shed 8 bases, and the junction held 12 bases outside the gene matches.

CDR3 amino acids: CASSSFGQGGNQPQHF. CDR3 in DNA: TGTGCCAGCAGTTCCTTCGGACAGGGCGGCAATCAGCCCCAGCATTTT. V usage is TRBV28 and J usage is TRBJ1-5; 8 positions agree with TRBD1. The V and J ends lost 4 bases and 2 bases, in that order; junction bases with no gene match: 7. CDR1 is MDHEN and CDR2 is SYDVKM in the germline V gene. This CDR3 is built from 16 residues.

The chain uses TRBV28 and TRBJ2-1, with TRBD1 matching 7 bases. Unmatched junction bases numbered 2, after V lost 3 bases and J lost 0 bases. This CDR3 contains 15 residues. CDR1 is MDHEN, CDR2 SYDVKM, per germline. CDR3 DNA: TGTGCCAGCAGTTTCGGGGACAGCTCCTACAATGAGCAGTTCTTC. Its translation is CASSFGDSSYNEQFF.

This clone was seen only a few times. The CDR3 spells CATARQRNYGYTF. CDR3 in DNA: TGTGCCACCGCGCGGCAAAGAAACTATGGCTACACCTTC. This chain joins TRBV15 and TRBJ1-2; D ambiguous. The germline V gene encodes CDR1 LNHNV and CDR2 YYDKDF (reference sequence). This CDR3 comprises 13 residues. Trimming stripped 8 bases from V and 2 bases from J, with 12 bases between.

The V and J genes are TRBV30 and TRBJ2-2; D may be TRBD2 (6 bases). The CDR3 extends over 14 amino acids. Germline values: CDR1 GTSNPN, CDR2 SVGIG (reference sequence). With 4 bases removed from V and 5 bases from J, the gap between germline ends came to 14 bases. This CDR3 reads CAWNREVYTGELFF. The CDR3 nucleotides read TGTGCCTGGAATAGGGAGGTCTATACCGGGGAGCTGTTTTTT.

This chain joins TRBV11-2 and TRBJ2-1; 9 bases are shared with TRBD2. The J segment lost 8 bases and the V segment lost 3 bases, leaving 8 bases of the junction unmatched. This CDR3 has 15 residues. Germline CDR1 reads SGHAT; CDR2 reads FQNNGV. Here the CDR3 DNA reads TGTGCCAGCAGCTTGGGACTAGCCACTGTTCATGAGCAGTTCTTC. Encoded protein: CASSLGLATVHEQFF.

The chain links TRBV11-2 to TRBJ2-3, with 7 bases matching TRBD2. Germline values: CDR1 SGHAT, CDR2 FQNNGV. The CDR3 covers 17 residues. Losses at the gene ends were 6 bases for V and 2 bases for J; bases not matched to a gene: 14. CDR3 coding DNA: TGTGCCAGCAGTTCCAGTCGGGCGGGGGAGCCCACAGATACGCAGTATTTT. This sequence encodes CASSSSRAGEPTDTQYF. Complete variable domain (other parts from reference TRBV11-2 and TRBJ2-3): EAGVAQSPRYKIIEKRQSVAFWCNPISGHATLYWYQQILGQGPKLLIQFQNNGVVDDSQLPKDRFSAERLKGVDSTLKIQPAKLEDSAVYLCASSSSRAGEPTDTQYFGPGTRLTVL.

This chain uses TRBV7-8 with TRBJ2-7, with D perhaps matching TRBD1 (6 bases). The CDR3 runs 13 residues. Germline V gene lookup returns CDR1 SGHVS and CDR2 FQNEAQ. Trimming took 5 bases from V and 4 from J, leaving 12 bases between them. The CDR3 sequence is CASSVGRGYEQYF. The DNA for the CDR3 is TGTGCCAGCAGCGTCGGCAGGGGTTACGAGCAGTACTTC.

This clone was recorded a few times. The J gene is TRBJ1-2, the V gene TRBV18; TRBD1 agrees at 8 bases. Trimming took 3 bases from V and 4 from J; bases not matched to a gene: 4. Germline CDR1 reads KGHSH; CDR2 reads LQKENI. The CDR3 spans 14 residues. The CDR3, as DNA: TGTGCCAGCTCACCGACAGGGGAAGGCTATGGCTACACCTTC. Translating it yields CASSPTGEGYGYTF.

The chain joins TRBV7-8 to TRBJ1-5; 7 bases line up with TRBD1. The germline gives CDR1 SGHVS, CDR2 FQNEAQ. CDR3 length equals 16 residues. The ends lost 5 bases at V and 4 bases at J; junction bases unmatched: 11. CDR3 DNA: TGTGCCAGCAGCCCAAACTCCCCAGGGGGAAATCAGCCCCAGCATTTT. This sequence encodes CASSPNSPGGNQPQHF.

The gene calls are TRBV4-1 and TRBJ1-2, with TRBD1 identical over 8 bases. This CDR3 has 15 residues. Losses at the gene ends were 2 bases for V and 5 bases for J; bases not matched to a gene: 7. CDR1 MGHRA and CDR2 YSYEKL come from the germline V gene. In DNA form, the CDR3 reads TGCGCCAGCAGCCAATTTGGACAGGGTATTTATGGCTACACCTTC. Residues: CASSQFGQGIYGYTF.

The gene calls are TRBV6-5 and TRBJ1-2, with 7 bases aligning to TRBD1. The J segment lost 4 bases and the V segment lost 8 bases, leaving 10 bases of the junction unmatched. Germline loops: CDR1 MNHEY, CDR2 SVGAGI. The CDR3 has 14 residues. CDR3 loop: CASEAVTGTYGYTF. The CDR3 nucleotides read TGTGCCAGCGAGGCAGTGACAGGGACCTATGGCTACACCTTC.

CDR3: CASSPLNYEQYF. The CDR3 DNA follows: TGTGCCAGCAGCCCTTTAAACTACGAGCAGTACTTC. The chain links TRBV2 to TRBJ2-7; D call uncertain. The CDR3 consists of 12 residues. The V end was cut by 6 bases, the J end by 3 bases, with 9 bases between. Per germline, CDR1 SNHLY and CDR2 FYNNEI. The full variable domain, rest sourced from reference TRBV2 and TRBJ2-7, is EPEVTQTPSHQVTQMGQEVILRCVPISNHLYFYWYRQILGQKVEFLVSFYNNEISEKSEIFDDQFSVERPDGSNFTLKIRSTKLEDSAMYFCASSPLNYEQYFGPGTRLTVT.